This TCR beta chain originates from a study of cytomegalovirus exposure and HLA in healthy donors. CDR3 size: 15 residues. Germline V lookup: CDR1 SGHRS, CDR2 YFSETQ. J was trimmed by 0 bases and V by 6 bases; bases with no gene match: 6. This clone was detected only once. This PCR relied on a set of 60 Vbeta primers and 13 Jbeta primers. This table comes from immunoSEQ multiplex PCR, and its TCRdb copy is limited to in-frame clones, with some not included. The data contain about 220,000 clones, 80% to 85% of them singletons. The J gene is TRBJ2-3, the V gene TRBV5-1, with TRBD2 matching over 8 bases. This TCR came from a boy between 2 and 10 years old in good health and CMV-seronegative. The sequencing sample was made of PBMCs. The CDR3 protein is CASTTSGASTDTQYF. CDR3 DNA: TGCGCCAGCACTACTAGCGGAGCTAGCACAGATACGCAGTATTTT. Complete variable domain (other parts from reference TRBV5-1 and TRBJ2-3): KAGVTQTPRYLIKTRGQQVTLSCSPISGHRSVSWYQQTPGQGLQFLFEYFSETQRNKGNFPGRFSGRQFSNSRSEMNVSTLELGDSALYLCASTTSGASTDTQYFGPGTRLTVL.